These 30 T cell receptor beta chains were sequenced from one sample in a study of T-cell memory formation after mild COVID-19. MiXCR, run by TCRdb on the 5' RACE reads, gives a single entry per CDR3 protein. The sample lists fewer than 450,000 distinct CDR3 sequences, 20% to 25% occurring once. Sequencing used PBMCs or a T cell subset sorted from them (not recorded which). Source of these receptors: an adult woman who had mild COVID-19 (a few samples of this study predate the infection). Cell type and time point are not known.

This clonotype was found a few times. The chain recombines TRBV10-3 with TRBJ2-7, with 9 nucleotides matching TRBD1. The CDR3 sequence is 12 residues long. CDR1 is ENHRY and CDR2 is SYGVKD in the germline V gene. V lost 8 bases, J lost 3 bases, and 2 bases stayed unmatched. CDR3 DNA sequence: TGTGCCATCCGGGACAGGGACTACGAGCAGTACTTC. Protein: CAIRDRDYEQYF.

This clonotype occurred many times. This chain links TRBV6-1 with TRBJ1-1; 8 bases line up with TRBD1. Germline V gives CDR1 MNHNS, CDR2 SASEGT. The V segment lost 1 base and the J segment 6 bases; nucleotides outside the gene matches: 7. The CDR3 consists of 15 residues. CDR3 amino acids: CASSEDSGGVAEAFF. As DNA, the CDR3 is TGTGCCAGCAGTGAAGATTCAGGGGGCGTAGCTGAAGCTTTCTTT.

This sequence joins TRBV20-1 and TRBJ2-1; D is perhaps TRBD1 or TRBD2 (6 bases each). This CDR3 contains 17 residues. From germline, CDR1 is DFQATT and CDR2 SNEGSKA (reference sequence). The germline V and J ends were trimmed by 0 bases and 2 bases, with 17 bases remaining between them. The CDR3 bases are TGCAGTGCTAGAGATAGGGGGGTTGGAGGAACCTACAATGAGCAGTTCTTC. Translating gives CSARDRGVGGTYNEQFF.

The rearrangement links TRBV10-3 to TRBJ2-1; 7 bases match TRBD1. Looked up from germline, CDR1 is ENHRY and CDR2 is SYGVKD. V dropped 4 bases and J dropped 6; count of bases not matched to a gene: 6. The CDR3 has 14 amino acids. The CDR3 DNA follows: TGTGCCATCAGTGGACAGGGTATAGGCAATGAGCAGTTCTTC. Its protein product is CAISGQGIGNEQFF.

This clonotype was seen only a few times. The chain combines TRBV6-5 with TRBJ1-1, with D unclear. The CDR3 totals 15 residues. In germline, CDR1 is MNHEY, CDR2 SVGAGI. V was clipped by 0 bases and J by 3 bases, with 11 bases between them. CDR3 in amino acids: CASSYSGNLDTEAFF. CDR3 sequence (DNA): TGTGCCAGCAGTTACTCGGGGAACCTCGACACTGAAGCTTTCTTT.

The V and J genes are TRBV29-1 and TRBJ2-4; TRBD1 matches 7 bases. CDR3 length equals 14 residues. The V and J ends lost 6 bases and 7 bases, in that order; junction bases with no gene match: 12. The germline V gene has CDR1 SQVTM and CDR2 ANQGSEA. The DNA for the CDR3 is TGCAGCGTCAGGACAGGCCTCCTTCTGAACATTCAGTACTTC. Translated, it gives CSVRTGLLLNIQYF.

This chain links TRBV19 with TRBJ2-2; tentatively, D is TRBD1 (5 bases). Germline assignment: CDR1 LNHDA and CDR2 SQIVND (reference sequence). The CDR3 totals 14 residues. The germline V and J ends were trimmed by 3 bases and 3 bases, with 8 bases remaining between them. The CDR3 DNA is TGTGCCAGTAGTATGGAGACAGACACCGGGGAGCTGTTTTTT. Amino acids: CASSMETDTGELFF.

The V gene is TRBV3-1, the J gene TRBJ2-7; D not resolved. V shed 1 base and J shed 5 bases, with 6 bases lying between them. Germline-derived CDR1 and CDR2 are LGHDT and YNNKEL (reference sequence). This CDR3 has 12 residues. The DNA of the CDR3 is TGTGCCAGCAGCCAAGGGCGTAACGAGCAGTACTTC. Its protein product is CASSQGRNEQYF.

V and J are TRBV27 and TRBJ2-4; a possible D gene is TRBD1 (6 bases). CDR3 size: 17 residues. V was clipped by 0 bases and J by 0 bases, with 12 bases between them. Per the germline V gene, CDR1 is MNHEY and CDR2 is SMNVEV (reference sequence). CDR3: CASSLSRGSLAKNIQYF. For the CDR3, the DNA is TGTGCCAGCAGTTTATCCAGGGGATCGCTAGCCAAAAACATTCAGTACTTC.

V and J are TRBV29-1 and TRBJ2-7; the D call may be TRBD1 or TRBD2 (5 bases each). The V gene lost 5 bases and the J gene lost 3 bases, with 14 bases spanning the gap. The CDR3 runs 13 residues. The germline V gene encodes CDR1 SQVTM and CDR2 ANQGSEA. The CDR3 DNA reads as TGCAGCGTTTCCCAGGGACCCCTCTACGAGCAGTACTTC. Amino acid sequence: CSVSQGPLYEQYF.

This chain uses TRBV7-9 with TRBJ2-3, with TRBD2 matching 13 bases. Germline V gene data show CDR1 as SEHNR and CDR2 as FQNEAQ (reference sequence). Trimming cost V 5 bases and J 5 bases; bases outside gene matches: 10. The length of the CDR3 is 17 residues. DNA of the CDR3: TGTGCCAGCAGCAGAAGTCCGGGACTAGCGGGACAAGATACGCAGTATTTT. Its translation: CASSRSPGLAGQDTQYF.

The chain joins TRBV7-9 to TRBJ2-1; 12 bases are shared with TRBD2. The CDR3 spans 19 residues. Germline CDR1 SEHNR, CDR2 FQNEAQ (reference sequence). With 2 bases clipped from V and 0 bases from J, the junction kept 8 bases outside the gene matches. The chain's CDR3 is CASSLQRLAGVSSYNEQFF. Here the CDR3 DNA reads TGTGCCAGCAGCTTACAAAGACTAGCGGGAGTAAGCTCCTACAATGAGCAGTTCTTC.

The chain carries TRBV3-1 and TRBJ2-1; TRBD2 matches at 11 bases. J lost 10 bases, V lost 10 bases, and 12 bases had no gene match. This CDR3 is built from 14 residues. The germline V gene encodes CDR1 LGHDT and CDR2 YNNKEL (reference sequence). The CDR3 here is CATNSGLAGSEQFF. In DNA, the CDR3 is TGTGCCACCAACAGCGGACTAGCGGGCTCCGAGCAGTTCTTC.

This clonotype was observed a handful of times. CDR3 coding DNA: TGCGCCAGCAGCCAAGATGGGTCTCGAACGAGGACTTCGTACAATGAGCAGTTCTTC. Its protein product is CASSQDGSRTRTSYNEQFF. The chain uses TRBV4-3 and TRBJ2-1; perhaps TRBD2 as D (5 bases). The CDR3 runs to 19 residues. CDR1 LGHNA and CDR2 YSLEER come from the germline V gene. V shed 0 bases and J shed 4 bases, with 22 bases lying between them.

The CDR3 is CASSPANLLPAGDTQYF. The CDR3, as DNA: TGTGCCAGCTCACCGGCCAATTTATTACCTGCCGGAGATACGCAGTATTTT. This chain links TRBV18 with TRBJ2-3; D uncertain. Germline V gene data show CDR1 as KGHSH and CDR2 as LQKENI. The CDR3 length is 17 residues. Trimming shortened V by 3 bases and J by 5 bases, and 21 bases separated the two germline ends.

The V gene is TRBV10-3, the J gene TRBJ1-2, with D hard to call. This CDR3 region has 14 residues. Looked up from germline, CDR1 is ENHRY and CDR2 is SYGVKD. V was cut by 11 bases and J by 2 bases, with 18 bases left in between. The CDR3 DNA reads TGTGCCCTCCGCCGAGACACCGAAAACTATGGCTACACCTTC. It yields the protein CALRRDTENYGYTF.

The CDR3 sequence is CASSLAGQWNAAFF. As DNA, the CDR3 is TGTGCCAGCAGCTTAGCCGGACAGTGGAATGCAGCTTTCTTT. This sequence joins TRBV7-9 and TRBJ1-1, with D possibly being TRBD1 (6 bases). Per germline, CDR1 SEHNR and CDR2 FQNEAQ (reference sequence). This CDR3 spans 14 amino acids. V shed 0 bases and J shed 10 bases, with 15 bases lying between them.

V usage is TRBV5-6 and J usage is TRBJ2-2; tentatively, D is TRBD1 (6 bases). V lost 4 bases, J lost 1 base, and 11 bases lay in between. CDR3 length: 15 residues. The germline V gene has CDR1 SGHDT and CDR2 YYEEEE. CDR3: CASSKGQLNTGELFF. CDR3 nucleotide sequence: TGTGCCAGCAGCAAGGGACAACTGAACACCGGGGAGCTGTTTTTT.

The V and J genes are TRBV4-1 and TRBJ2-3; 14 positions match TRBD2. Trimming cost V 1 base and J 1 base; bases outside gene matches: 1. CDR1 is MGHRA and CDR2 is YSYEKL in the germline V gene. This CDR3 is 17 amino acids long. The CDR3 region has the DNA TGCGCCAGCAGCCAAGGACTAGCGGGGGGGCGCACAGATACGCAGTATTTT. It specifies CASSQGLAGGRTDTQYF.

This clonotype was detected a few times. This CDR3 is CASGWDITEAFF. The DNA for the CDR3 is TGTGCTAGTGGTTGGGACATCACTGAAGCTTTCTTT. The chain uses TRBV12-5 and TRBJ1-1; weak D call: TRBD1 (6 bases). Germline lookup yields CDR1 LGHNT and CDR2 FRNRAP. The CDR3 spans 12 residues. V was trimmed by 4 bases and J by 4 bases, leaving 7 bases between them.

The V and J genes are TRBV6-5 and TRBJ2-5; 12 nucleotides align to TRBD2. Per germline, CDR1 MNHEY and CDR2 SVGAGI. CDR3 size: 19 residues. V lost 4 bases, J lost 5 bases, and 17 bases stayed unmatched. CDR3 DNA sequence: TGTGCCAGCAGTTTCAAAAAAACCCCTAGCGGGAGGGCCTGGGAGACCCAGTACTTC. Translation gives CASSFKKTPSGRAWETQYF.

J is TRBJ2-2 and V is TRBV30, with D hard to call. This CDR3 comprises 11 residues. Germline assignment: CDR1 GTSNPN and CDR2 SVGIG (reference sequence). Trimming pared 5 bases from V and 2 bases from J, leaving 3 bases between. The CDR3 here is CAWLNTGELFF. Here the CDR3 DNA reads TGTGCCTGGCTAAACACCGGGGAGCTGTTTTTT.

The J gene is TRBJ1-1, the V gene TRBV5-6; D is unresolved. The CDR3 is 12 amino acids. Trimming stripped 6 bases from V and 12 bases from J, with 18 bases between. Germline lookup yields CDR1 SGHDT and CDR2 YYEEEE. This CDR3 reads CASTLRPGGTFF. DNA for the CDR3: TGTGCCAGCACCCTCCGGCCGGGCGGAACTTTCTTT.

The table lists this clonotype with a few counts. The V gene is TRBV11-2, the J gene TRBJ2-3; 12 positions match TRBD2. V shed 4 bases, J shed 2 bases, and the junction held 4 bases outside the gene matches. Germline CDR1 is SGHAT and CDR2 is FQNNGV. The CDR3 is made up of 16 amino acids. CDR3 region: CASSSRLAGDTDTQYF. The CDR3, as DNA: TGTGCCAGCAGCTCCCGACTAGCGGGGGACACAGATACGCAGTATTTT.

CDR3 sequence reads: CASSYPWTGLGAFF. CDR3 DNA: TGTGCCAGCAGTTACCCCTGGACAGGGCTGGGAGCTTTCTTT. This chain uses TRBV6-6 with TRBJ1-1, with 8 nucleotides matching TRBD1. The CDR3 contains 14 residues. Germline loops: CDR1 MNHNY, CDR2 SVGAGI (reference sequence). After removal of 2 bases from V and 10 bases from J, the junction contained 9 bases not matched to a gene.

The chain joins TRBV5-5 to TRBJ1-2; TRBD1 is a possible D gene (5 bases). This CDR3 is 17 amino acids long. Per the germline V gene, CDR1 is SGHKS and CDR2 is YYEKEE (reference sequence). With 1 base removed from V and 7 bases from J, the gap between germline ends came to 23 bases. CDR3 in amino acids: CASSLSSVDGGEGGYTF. Here the CDR3 DNA reads TGTGCCAGCAGCTTGTCGTCCGTGGACGGGGGAGAGGGTGGCTACACCTTC.

The rearrangement joins TRBV18 to TRBJ2-3, with D perhaps being TRBD1 or TRBD2 (5 bases each). The CDR3 loop spans 13 amino acids. V gave up 4 bases and J gave up 4 bases, with 9 bases separating them. The germline V gene encodes CDR1 KGHSH and CDR2 LQKENI. This chain's CDR3 is CASSRDLPDTQYF. The CDR3 DNA is TGTGCCAGCTCACGGGACCTACCAGATACGCAGTATTTT.

J is TRBJ2-7 and V is TRBV5-1; 7 bases match TRBD1. Germline V lookup: CDR1 SGHRS, CDR2 YFSETQ. V lost 4 bases and J lost 7; bases outside the gene matches: 14. The CDR3 sequence is 15 residues long. The CDR3, as DNA: TGCGCCAGCAGCGAGGACAGGCCCATAGGCGGGGAGCAGTACTTC. Encoded protein: CASSEDRPIGGEQYF.

This clonotype was found many times. This chain joins TRBV25-1 and TRBJ2-3; D possibly corresponds to TRBD2 (5 bases). Germline values: CDR1 MGHDK, CDR2 SYGVNS. V dropped 2 bases and J dropped 4 bases, with 16 bases sitting between them. This CDR3 contains 16 residues. CDR3 sequence reads: CASSERRGKVPDTQYF. The CDR3 DNA reads as TGTGCCAGCAGTGAACGACGGGGTAAGGTGCCAGATACGCAGTATTTT.

This clonotype has a count of ten or more. The V and J genes are TRBV20-1 and TRBJ2-5; D perhaps matches TRBD2 (6 bases). Trimming shortened V by 4 bases and J by 3 bases, and 12 bases separated the two germline ends. Germline V gives CDR1 DFQATT, CDR2 SNEGSKA (reference sequence). The CDR3 sequence is 13 residues long. The CDR3 DNA sequence: TGCAGTGCTATCCCAGCGGGTAAAGAGACCCAGTACTTC. Protein product: CSAIPAGKETQYF.